This T cell receptor beta chain was documented in a study of beta chain features in type 1 diabetes. Broader study findings: An over-representation of cells with high TCR expression could result from cDNA sequencing. In the patient group, naive, central memory and Treg TCRB repertoires seemed more alike than in the healthy donor group.

Of note for this clone: The antigen remains undetermined.

CDR1 is SGHRS, CDR2 YFSETQ, per germline. The CDR3 totals 14 residues. With 4 bases removed from V and 5 bases from J, the gap between germline ends came to 15 bases. Reverse transcription of all isolated RNA meant that expressed TCRB transcripts were sequenced. Profiled with immunoSEQ multiplex PCR; TCRdb holds only in-frame clones, not every one. This table has some 150,000 clones, about 9.1% appearing once. A single heparinised draw of approximately 0.12 L on average was taken per donor. What was sequenced was central memory CD4+ T cells from blood. The chain joins TRBV5-1 to TRBJ1-2, with D perhaps TRBD1 (6 bases). The sequence was collected from a woman aged 40 to 50 in good health. CDR3 sequence reads: CASSPIPGQYGYTF. The CDR3 bases are TGCGCCAGCAGCCCGATCCCCGGACAGTATGGCTACACCTTC.